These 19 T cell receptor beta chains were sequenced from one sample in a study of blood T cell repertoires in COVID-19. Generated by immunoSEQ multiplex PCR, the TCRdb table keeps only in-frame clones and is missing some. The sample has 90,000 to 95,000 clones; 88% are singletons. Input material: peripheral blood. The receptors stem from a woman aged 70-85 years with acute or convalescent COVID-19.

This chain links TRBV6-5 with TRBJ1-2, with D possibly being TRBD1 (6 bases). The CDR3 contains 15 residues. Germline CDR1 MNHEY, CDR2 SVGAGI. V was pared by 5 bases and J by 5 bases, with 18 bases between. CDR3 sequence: CASSNEGGGAYGYTF. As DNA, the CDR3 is TGTGCCAGCAGTAACGAGGGCGGGGGGGCTTATGGCTACACCTTC.

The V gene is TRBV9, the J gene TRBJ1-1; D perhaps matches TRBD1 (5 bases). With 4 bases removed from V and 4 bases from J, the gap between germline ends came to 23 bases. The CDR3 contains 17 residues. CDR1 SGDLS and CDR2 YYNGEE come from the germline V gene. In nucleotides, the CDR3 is TGTGCCAGCAGCCCCCGACCGGACATCCCCGTGGGCACTGAAGCTTTCTTT. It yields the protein CASSPRPDIPVGTEAFF.

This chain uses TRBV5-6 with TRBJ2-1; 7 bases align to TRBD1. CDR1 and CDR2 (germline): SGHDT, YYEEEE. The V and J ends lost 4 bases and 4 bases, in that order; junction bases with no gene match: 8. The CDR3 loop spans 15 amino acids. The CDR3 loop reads CASSARTGAYNEQFF. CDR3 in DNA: TGTGCCAGCAGCGCCAGGACAGGCGCTTACAATGAGCAGTTCTTC.

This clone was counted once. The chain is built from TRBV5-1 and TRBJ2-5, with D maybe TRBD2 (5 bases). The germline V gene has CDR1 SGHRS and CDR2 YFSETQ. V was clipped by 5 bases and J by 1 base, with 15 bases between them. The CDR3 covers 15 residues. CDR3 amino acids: CASSQVPGSQETQYF. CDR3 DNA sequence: TGCGCCAGCAGTCAGGTACCGGGGAGCCAAGAGACCCAGTACTTC.

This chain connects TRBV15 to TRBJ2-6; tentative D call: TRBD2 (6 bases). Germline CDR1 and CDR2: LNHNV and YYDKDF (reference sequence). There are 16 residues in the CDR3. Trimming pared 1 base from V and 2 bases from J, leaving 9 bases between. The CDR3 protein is CATSRGGGAGANVLTF. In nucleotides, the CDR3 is TGTGCCACCAGCAGAGGGGGAGGAGCTGGGGCCAACGTCCTGACTTTC. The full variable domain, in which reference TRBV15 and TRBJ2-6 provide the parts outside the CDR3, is DAMVIQNPRYQVTQFGKPVTLSCSQTLNHNVMYWYQQKSSQAPKLLFHYYDKDFNNEADTPDNFQSRRPNTSFCFLDIRSPGLGDTAMYLCATSRGGGAGANVLTFGAGSRLTVL.

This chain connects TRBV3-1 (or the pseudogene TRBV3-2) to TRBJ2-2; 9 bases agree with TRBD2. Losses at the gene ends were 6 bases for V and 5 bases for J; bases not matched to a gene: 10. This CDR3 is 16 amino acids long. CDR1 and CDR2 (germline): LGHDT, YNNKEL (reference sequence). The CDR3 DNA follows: TGTGCCAGCAGTCCTATAGCGGGAGTATCGACCGGGGAGCTGTTTTTT. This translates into CASSPIAGVSTGELFF.

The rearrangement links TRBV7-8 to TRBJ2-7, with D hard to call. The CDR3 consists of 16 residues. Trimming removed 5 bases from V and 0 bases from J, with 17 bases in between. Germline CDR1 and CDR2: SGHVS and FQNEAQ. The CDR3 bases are TGTGCCAGCAGCCACATCGGCAGGTCGAGCTCCTACGAGCAGTACTTC. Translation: CASSHIGRSSSYEQYF.

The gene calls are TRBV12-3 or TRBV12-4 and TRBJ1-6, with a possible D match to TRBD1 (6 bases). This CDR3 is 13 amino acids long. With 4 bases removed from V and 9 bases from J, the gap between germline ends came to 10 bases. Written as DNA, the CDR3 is TGTGCCAGCAGTTCTCAACAGGGTTCACCCCTCCACTTT. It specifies CASSSQQGSPLHF.

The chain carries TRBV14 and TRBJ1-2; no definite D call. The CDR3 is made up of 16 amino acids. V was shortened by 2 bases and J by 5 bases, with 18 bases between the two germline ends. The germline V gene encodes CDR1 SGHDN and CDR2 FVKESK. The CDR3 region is CASSQLGEALSYGYTF. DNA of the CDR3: TGTGCCAGCAGCCAATTGGGAGAGGCTTTAAGTTATGGCTACACCTTC.

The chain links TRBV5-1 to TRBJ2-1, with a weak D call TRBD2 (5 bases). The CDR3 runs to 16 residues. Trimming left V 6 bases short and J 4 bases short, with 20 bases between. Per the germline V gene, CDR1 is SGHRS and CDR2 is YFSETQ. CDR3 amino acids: CASIKGADPDYNEQFF. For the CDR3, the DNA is TGCGCCAGCATCAAGGGAGCGGACCCTGATTACAATGAGCAGTTCTTC.

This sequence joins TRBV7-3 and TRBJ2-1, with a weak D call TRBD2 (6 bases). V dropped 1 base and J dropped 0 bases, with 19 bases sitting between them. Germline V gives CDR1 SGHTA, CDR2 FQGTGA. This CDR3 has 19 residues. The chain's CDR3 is CASSLIGGGWESSYNEQFF. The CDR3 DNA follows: TGTGCCAGCAGCTTAATTGGCGGAGGGTGGGAGAGCTCCTACAATGAGCAGTTCTTC. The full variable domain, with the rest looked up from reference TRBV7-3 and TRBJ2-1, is GAGVSQTPSNKVTEKGKYVELRCDPISGHTALYWYRQSLGQGPEFLIYFQGTGAADDSGLPNDRFFAVRPEGSVSTLKIQRTERGDSAVYLCASSLIGGGWESSYNEQFFGPGTRLTVL.

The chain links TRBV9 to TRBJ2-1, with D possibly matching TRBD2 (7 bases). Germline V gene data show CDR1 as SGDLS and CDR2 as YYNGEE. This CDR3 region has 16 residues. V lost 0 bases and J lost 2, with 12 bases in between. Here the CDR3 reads CASSVDGRGPYNEQFF. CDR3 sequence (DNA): TGTGCCAGCAGCGTAGATGGGCGGGGGCCCTACAATGAGCAGTTCTTC.

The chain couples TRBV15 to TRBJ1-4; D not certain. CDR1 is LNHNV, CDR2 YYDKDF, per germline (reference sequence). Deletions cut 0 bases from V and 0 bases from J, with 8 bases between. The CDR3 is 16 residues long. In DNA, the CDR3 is TGTGCCACCAGCAGAGATCCCCGGTCAACTAATGAAAAACTGTTTTTT. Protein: CATSRDPRSTNEKLFF.

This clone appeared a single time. The CDR3 coding sequence is TGCAGCGTTGCCCGACTAGAGTCTTATGAGCAGTTCTTC. It translates to CSVARLESYEQFF. V usage is TRBV29-1 and J usage is TRBJ2-1, with a possible D match to TRBD2 (6 bases). The CDR3 totals 13 residues. Germline V gene sequence: CDR1 SQVTM, CDR2 ANQGSEA. The V and J ends lost 4 bases and 8 bases respectively, with 15 bases between them.

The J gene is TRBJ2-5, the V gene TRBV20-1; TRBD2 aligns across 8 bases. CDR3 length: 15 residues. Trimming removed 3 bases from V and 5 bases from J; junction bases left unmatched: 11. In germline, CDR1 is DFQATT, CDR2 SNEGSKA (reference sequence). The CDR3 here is CSASPWGLDRETQYF. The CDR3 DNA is TGCAGTGCTAGTCCGTGGGGACTAGACAGGGAGACCCAGTACTTC.

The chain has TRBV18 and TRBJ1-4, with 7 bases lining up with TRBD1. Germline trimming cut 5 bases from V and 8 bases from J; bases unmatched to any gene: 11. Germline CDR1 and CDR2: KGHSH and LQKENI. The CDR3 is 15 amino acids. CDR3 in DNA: TGTGCCAGCTCATTGAGGACAGGCCAACAAGAAAAACTGTTTTTT. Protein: CASSLRTGQQEKLFF.

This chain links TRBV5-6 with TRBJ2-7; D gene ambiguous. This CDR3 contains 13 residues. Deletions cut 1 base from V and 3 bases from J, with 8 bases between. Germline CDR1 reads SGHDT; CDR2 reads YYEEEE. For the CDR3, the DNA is TGTGCCAGCAGCTTGTCCAGTCGCTACGAGCAGTACTTC. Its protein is CASSLSSRYEQYF.

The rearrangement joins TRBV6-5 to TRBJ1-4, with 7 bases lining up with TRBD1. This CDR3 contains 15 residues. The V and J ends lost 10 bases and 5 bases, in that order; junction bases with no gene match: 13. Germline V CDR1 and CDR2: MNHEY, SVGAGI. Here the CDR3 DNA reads TGTGCCACATCCCCATTTACAGGGGTAAATGAAAAACTGTTTTTT. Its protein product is CATSPFTGVNEKLFF.

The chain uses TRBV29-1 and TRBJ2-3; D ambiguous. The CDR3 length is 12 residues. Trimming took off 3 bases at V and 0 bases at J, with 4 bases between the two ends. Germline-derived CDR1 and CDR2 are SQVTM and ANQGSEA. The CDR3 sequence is CSVEASTDTQYF. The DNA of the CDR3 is TGCAGCGTTGAGGCTAGCACAGATACGCAGTATTTT.